The clone carrying this T cell receptor (beta chain) appeared many times. The antigen remains unidentified. The sample originates from a study of blood T cells in healthy people across ages. Study-wide results and limits: The study found TCR beta diversity correlated strongly with naive T cell percentage. Expanded clonotype shifts may have been confounded, as the donors had an unknown CMV status. Unsorted PBMCs prevented conclusive naive versus antigen-experienced comparison. Age showed a roughly linear inverse relationship with TCR beta diversity per million T cells.

Germline loops: CDR1 SGHTA, CDR2 FQGNSA. The V gene end was trimmed by 3 bases and the J gene end by 6 bases; junction bases not matched to a gene: 0. The CDR3 totals 13 residues. Primers used in a second PCR of about 6 to 11 cycles were a sample-barcoded 5' primer and a J-beta primer mix. A single record per CDR3 protein comes from TCRdb applying MiXCR to the 5' RACE reads. The sample contains 650,000 to 800,000 distinct CDR3 sequences, 44% of which appear only once. V usage is TRBV7-2 and J usage is TRBJ1-2, with TRBD1 matching 11 bases. The sample comprised blood. The source of this sequence is a man between 60 and 75 years old in good health. This chain's CDR3 is CASSLGQGDGYTF. The CDR3 DNA reads TGTGCCAGCAGCTTGGGACAGGGGGATGGCTACACCTTC.